This entry lists 30 T cell receptor beta chains sequenced from one sample in a study of Ad26.COV2.S vaccination and SARS-CoV-2 variants. Described treatment: approximately 18 received Ad26.COV2.S at low or high dose, single or two shots; 5 received placebo; per-sample allocation not given. On day 63 after the first injection, vaccine and placebo recipients gave samples. Produced via immunoSEQ multiplex PCR; TCRdb's table is partial and in-frame only. The profile shows approximately 420,000 clones, approximately 90% of them singletons. Specimen: peripheral blood, collected in a trial of Ad26.COV2.S vaccine versus placebo. These receptors were taken from a person aged 18 to 65 who received the Ad26.COV2.S COVID-19 vaccine or a placebo.

This clone was picked up a small number of times. This chain links TRBV6-1 with TRBJ1-1, with D possibly TRBD1 on 6 matching bases. The V gene lost 2 bases and the J gene lost 0 bases, with 13 bases spanning the gap. Germline V CDR1 and CDR2: MNHNS, SASEGT. There are 16 residues in the CDR3. The CDR3 coding sequence is TGTGCCAGCAGTGAAAAGTTCAGGGGTATGAACACTGAAGCTTTCTTT. This encodes CASSEKFRGMNTEAFF.

The chain joins TRBV6-1 to TRBJ1-3; no definite D call. The CDR3 spans 18 residues. The ends were cut back, 0 bases at V and 0 bases at J, with 15 bases in the middle. Per germline, CDR1 MNHNS and CDR2 SASEGT. This chain's CDR3 is CASSEAETPTLSGNTIYF. Here the CDR3 DNA reads TGTGCCAGCAGTGAAGCGGAGACCCCTACACTCTCTGGAAACACCATATATTTT.

This clone was observed a single time. The chain is built from TRBV5-1 and TRBJ2-1; D is perhaps TRBD1 or TRBD2 (5 bases each). CDR1 is SGHRS, CDR2 YFSETQ, per germline. The CDR3 spans 13 residues. Trimming pared 10 bases from V and 5 bases from J, leaving 16 bases between. CDR3 region: CAARDRANNEQFF. The CDR3 DNA follows: TGCGCCGCCCGGGACCGAGCGAACAATGAGCAGTTCTTC.

The chain combines TRBV7-2 with TRBJ1-1; D uncertain. Per the germline V gene, CDR1 is SGHTA and CDR2 is FQGNSA. The CDR3 loop spans 14 amino acids. V lost 1 base, J lost 5 bases, and 11 bases lay in between. DNA of the CDR3: TGTGCCAGCAGCTTAGAGGGCCAGAGGACTGAAGCTTTCTTT. The encoded protein is CASSLEGQRTEAFF.

The chain combines TRBV6-2 or TRBV6-3 with TRBJ1-1, with a weak D call TRBD1 (6 bases). The CDR3 spans 15 residues. Germline V CDR1 and CDR2: MNHEY, SVGEGT. Trimming left V 4 bases short and J 5 bases short, with 17 bases between. CDR3 amino acids: CASSWGQGVRTEAFF. The CDR3 DNA sequence: TGTGCCAGCAGTTGGGGGCAGGGTGTCCGAACTGAAGCTTTCTTT.

This chain joins TRBV7-8 and TRBJ1-5; D not resolved. The CDR3 has 14 residues. Germline values: CDR1 SGHVS, CDR2 FQNEAQ. Trimming left V 0 bases short and J 5 bases short, with 8 bases between. The CDR3: CASSLASSYQPQHF. The CDR3 DNA is TGTGCCAGCAGCTTAGCCAGTTCTTATCAGCCCCAGCATTTT.

This clone was observed once. The chain carries TRBV4-1 and TRBJ1-4; weak D call: TRBD1 (5 bases). The CDR3 has 16 amino acids. CDR1 MGHRA and CDR2 YSYEKL come from the germline V gene. Trimming removed 1 base at V and 1 base at J, with 10 bases between. CDR3 sequence: CASSQGGWGTNEKLFF. DNA of the CDR3: TGCGCCAGCAGCCAAGGGGGGTGGGGAACTAATGAAAAACTGTTTTTT.

V is TRBV7-8 and J is TRBJ1-6, with 8 bases fitting TRBD1. CDR3 length: 16 residues. Germline V gives CDR1 SGHVS, CDR2 FQNEAQ. J was trimmed by 6 bases and V by 3 bases; bases with no gene match: 7. Written as DNA, the CDR3 is TGTGCCAGCAGCTTGAGACAGGGGCCCCCTAATTCACCCCTCCACTTT. Translation gives CASSLRQGPPNSPLHF.

A note on this clone: This CDR3 is also generated by other DNA sequences in the sample. This chain uses TRBV18 with TRBJ1-2; 9 bases agree with TRBD1. The CDR3 covers 13 residues. Per the germline V gene, CDR1 is KGHSH and CDR2 is LQKENI. The V gene end was trimmed by 6 bases and the J gene end by 4 bases; junction bases not matched to a gene: 3. The CDR3 is CASSPGQGYGYTF. The CDR3 bases are TGTGCCAGCTCGCCGGGACAGGGCTATGGCTACACCTTC.

The chain employs TRBV28 and TRBJ1-2; D is perhaps TRBD1 (5 bases). V lost 7 bases and J lost 7, with 16 bases in between. Germline values: CDR1 MDHEN, CDR2 SYDVKM. This CDR3 has 13 amino acids. For the CDR3, the DNA is TGTGCCAGCACCACAGCCGGGACTGGTGGCTACACCTTC. This translates into CASTTAGTGGYTF.

This chain uses TRBV29-1 with TRBJ1-1; 7 bases align to TRBD1. The germline V gene has CDR1 SQVTM and CDR2 ANQGSEA. CDR3 size: 17 residues. J gave up 1 base and V 5 bases, and 16 bases lay outside the gene matches. Here the CDR3 DNA reads TGCAGCGTTCGCGGGGCGGCAGGGGGTCGCGGGAACACTGAAGCTTTCTTT. It encodes CSVRGAAGGRGNTEAFF.

This chain links TRBV21-1 with TRBJ1-3. TRBV21-1 is a listed pseudogene. CDR3 length: 14 residues. CDR3 protein: CASAPLWSGNTIYF. CDR3 sequence (DNA): TGTGCCAGCGCGCCTCTGTGGTCTGGAAACACCATATATTTT.

The chain combines TRBV4-1 with TRBJ1-4; TRBD1 matches 7 bases. The CDR3 runs to 15 residues. Germline lookup yields CDR1 MGHRA and CDR2 YSYEKL. Unmatched junction bases numbered 5, after V lost 0 bases and J lost 7 bases. DNA of the CDR3: TGCGCCAGCAGCCAAGAGTACAGGGGCGGTGAAAAACTGTTTTTT. This sequence encodes CASSQEYRGGEKLFF.

This sequence joins TRBV4-1 and TRBJ2-7; D tentatively reads TRBD1 or TRBD2 (6 bases each). CDR1 is MGHRA and CDR2 is YSYEKL in the germline V gene. V was cut by 4 bases and J by 4 bases, with 23 bases left in between. The CDR3 runs 17 residues. CDR3 sequence: CASSRQSGGGTTYEQYF. The CDR3 DNA reads as TGCGCCAGCAGCCGCCAAAGTGGAGGAGGGACAACATACGAGCAGTACTTC.

The J gene is TRBJ2-7, the V gene TRBV7-9; D is undetermined. V lost 6 bases to trimming and J lost 3 bases, with 9 bases between them. The CDR3 runs 12 residues. CDR1 is SEHNR and CDR2 is FQNEAQ in the germline V gene (reference sequence). The CDR3 nucleotides are TGTGCCAGCAGGCCTCTCGACTACGAGCAGTACTTC. It codes for CASRPLDYEQYF.

V and J are TRBV27 and TRBJ1-2; 9 bases map to TRBD1. J gave up 8 bases and V 6 bases, and 16 bases lay outside the gene matches. The CDR3 contains 16 residues. Germline CDR1 is MNHEY and CDR2 is SMNVEV (reference sequence). CDR3 loop: CASRLTLGQGFRGYTF. The CDR3 region has the DNA TGTGCCAGCAGGTTGACCCTGGGACAGGGCTTCCGCGGCTACACCTTC.

This chain joins TRBV19 and TRBJ1-3; no reliable D call. This CDR3 contains 14 residues. V was cut by 2 bases and J by 5 bases, with 10 bases left in between. Germline loops: CDR1 LNHDA, CDR2 SQIVND (reference sequence). The CDR3 loop is CASSIRSNRNTIYF. DNA of the CDR3: TGTGCCAGTAGTATACGGTCCAATCGAAACACCATATATTTT.

The chain combines TRBV5-1 with TRBJ1-1; D is ambiguous. This CDR3 has 15 residues. The germline V and J ends were trimmed by 1 base and 3 bases, with 13 bases remaining between them. Germline loops: CDR1 SGHRS, CDR2 YFSETQ. Here the CDR3 DNA reads TGCGCCAGCAGCTTGCTCCCTGGACGGGACACTGAAGCTTTCTTT. Translated, it gives CASSLLPGRDTEAFF.

The J gene is TRBJ1-1, the V gene TRBV12-3 or TRBV12-4, with a weak D call TRBD1 (6 bases). This CDR3 has 13 residues. V was clipped by 1 base and J by 10 bases, with 13 bases between them. The chain's CDR3 is CASSLGRGGRAFF. The CDR3 coding sequence is TGTGCCAGCAGTTTAGGTAGGGGGGGGCGAGCTTTCTTT.

V usage is TRBV6-5 and J usage is TRBJ2-3; 10 positions match TRBD2. This CDR3 has 15 amino acids. The germline gives CDR1 MNHEY, CDR2 SVGAGI. Trimming cost V 5 bases and J 5 bases; bases outside gene matches: 7. The CDR3 region is CASSPPSGGIDTQYF. The CDR3 DNA reads as TGTGCCAGCAGTCCCCCTAGCGGGGGAATAGATACGCAGTATTTT.

The V gene is TRBV5-5, the J gene TRBJ1-2; a possible D gene is TRBD1 (5 bases). V was trimmed by 4 bases and J by 6 bases, leaving 19 bases between them. CDR1 and CDR2 from the germline V gene are SGHKS and YYEKEE (reference sequence). CDR3 length: 15 amino acids. Here the CDR3 DNA reads TGTGCCAGCAGCCCCCAAGGGGCGGACATCGATGGCTACACCTTC. It specifies CASSPQGADIDGYTF.

The chain links TRBV2 to TRBJ2-7, with D tentatively TRBD2 (5 bases). From germline, CDR1 is SNHLY and CDR2 FYNNEI. Trimming took 7 bases from V and 6 from J, leaving 25 bases between them. CDR3 length: 16 amino acids. The CDR3 DNA sequence: TGTGCCAGCAATCCCACGGCGGCAAGAAGGGAGTCCGAGCAGTACTTC. Its translation: CASNPTAARRESEQYF.

J is TRBJ2-5 and V is TRBV7-2; 9 positions match TRBD1. Trimming cost V 3 bases and J 5 bases; bases outside gene matches: 7. The germline gives CDR1 SGHTA, CDR2 FQGNSA. This CDR3 region has 15 residues. CDR3 sequence reads: CASSFRQGVRETQYF. In nucleotides, the CDR3 is TGTGCCAGCAGCTTTCGACAGGGGGTGAGGGAGACCCAGTACTTC. Full variable domain (missing parts from reference TRBV7-2 and TRBJ2-5): GAGVSQSPSNKVTEKGKDVELRCDPISGHTALYWYRQSLGQGLEFLIYFQGNSAPDKSGLPSDRFSAERTGGSVSTLTIQRTQQEDSAVYLCASSFRQGVRETQYFGPGTRLLVL.

In regard to this clone: Other DNA sequences from this sample encode an identical CDR3 as well. CDR3 nucleotide sequence: TGTGCCAGCTCAGAGGCAGATACGCAGTATTTT. It encodes CASSEADTQYF. V usage is TRBV2 and J usage is TRBJ2-3, with D uncertain. Germline values: CDR1 SNHLY, CDR2 FYNNEI. The V gene lost 8 bases and the J gene lost 4 bases, with 7 bases spanning the gap. This CDR3 has 11 amino acids.

The CDR3 DNA is TGTGCCAGTAGGGGGGTAGGTAACACTGAAGCTTTCTTT. Residues: CASRGVGNTEAFF. The chain couples TRBV19 to TRBJ1-1, with a weak D call TRBD1 (5 bases). V lost 6 bases and J 2 bases, leaving 10 bases between the germline ends. CDR3 length: 13 residues. The germline gives CDR1 LNHDA, CDR2 SQIVND (reference sequence).

This chain connects TRBV5-6 to TRBJ1-6; D gene unclear. This CDR3 region has 15 residues. The V gene's germline CDR1 is SGHDT and CDR2 YYEEEE. V lost 1 base and J lost 0, with 5 bases in between. CDR3 nucleotide sequence: TGTGCCAGCAGCTTGTGGAGCTCCTATAATTCACCCCTCCACTTT. This sequence encodes CASSLWSSYNSPLHF.

This chain joins TRBV19 and TRBJ2-4; D is perhaps TRBD1 (5 bases). The CDR3 is 16 residues long. The V gene lost 5 bases and the J gene lost 3 bases, with 17 bases spanning the gap. Per the germline V gene, CDR1 is LNHDA and CDR2 is SQIVND (reference sequence). The CDR3 reads CASSALGQGGKNIQYF. As DNA, the CDR3 is TGTGCCAGTAGTGCGCTAGGGCAGGGCGGCAAAAACATTCAGTACTTC.

The chain recombines TRBV4-1 with TRBJ1-5, with D uncertain. The CDR3 has 15 amino acids. Between the trimmed V and J ends, which lost 3 bases and 3 bases, there was a span of 12 bases. CDR1 MGHRA and CDR2 YSYEKL come from the germline V gene. The CDR3 DNA is TGCGCCAGCAGCCAGCTTTGGTCAGCCAATCAGCCCCAGCATTTT. The encoded protein is CASSQLWSANQPQHF.

This rearrangement joins TRBV20-1 to TRBJ2-7; TRBD2 matches 7 bases. The CDR3 has 11 residues. V dropped 6 bases and J dropped 6; count of bases not matched to a gene: 5. Looked up from germline, CDR1 is DFQATT and CDR2 is SNEGSKA (reference sequence). CDR3 in amino acids: CSAMTGGEQYF. CDR3 coding DNA: TGCAGTGCAATGACGGGGGGCGAGCAGTACTTC.

Regarding this clone: One junction end disagrees with the germline gene, perhaps due to a read error. The rearrangement links TRBV6-1 to TRBJ2-1, with 7 bases identical to TRBD1. Germline V gene sequence: CDR1 MNHNS, CDR2 SASEGT. The CDR3 runs 14 residues. CDR3 in DNA: TGTGCCAGCAGTGAAGCGCTTAACCCCAGGGGGACGGTCTTC. This gives the protein CASSEALNPRGTVF.